These T cell receptor beta chains were read from a single sample in a study of early T cells in non-severe SARS-CoV-2 infection. In TCRdb, the 5' RACE reads were re-called with MiXCR into one record per CDR3 protein. The sample holds about 50,000 distinct CDR3 sequences, approximately 9.9% seen once. The source material was whole blood. Every receptor here comes from an adult who was a healthcare worker with PCR-confirmed SARS-CoV-2 infection or an uninfected control (not recorded which). CDR3s include the opening cysteine and the closing phenylalanine or tryptophan. D genes are given only for firm matches. Not every row has a clone size; where given, it reads once, few, many or a size class.

j_call: TRBJ1-1; clone_size: many; d_call: .; v_call: TRBV18; cdr3_nt: TGTGCCAGCTCTGCACAGGGAGGCGCTGAAGCTTTCTTT; cdr3_aa: CASSAQGGAEAFF
j_call: TRBJ2-7; clone_size: many; d_call: .; v_call: TRBV6-2/TRBV6-3; cdr3_nt: TGTGCCAGCAGTACACAGGGATTCTACGAGCAGTACTTC; cdr3_aa: CASSTQGFYEQYF
j_call: TRBJ2-7; clone_size: few; d_call: .; v_call: TRBV2; cdr3_nt: TGTGCCAGCAGTATCTACGAGCAGTACTTC; cdr3_aa: CASSIYEQYF
j_call: TRBJ2-5; clone_size: .; d_call: .; v_call: TRBV6-2/TRBV6-3; cdr3_nt: TGTGCCAGCAGTCGGGACTCTGCGTTTGAGACCCAGTACTTC; cdr3_aa: CASSRDSAFETQYF
j_call: TRBJ2-7; clone_size: many; d_call: TRBD2; v_call: TRBV6-2/TRBV6-3; cdr3_nt: TGTGCCAGCAGCCGGACTCTAGCGGAATCCTACGAGCAGTACTTC; cdr3_aa: CASSRTLAESYEQYF
j_call: TRBJ2-5; clone_size: few; d_call: TRBD2; v_call: TRBV5-1; cdr3_nt: TGCGCCAGCAACACGGGACTAGCGGGAGGGGAAGGAGAGACCCAGTACTTC; cdr3_aa: CASNTGLAGGEGETQYF
j_call: TRBJ1-5; clone_size: .; d_call: .; v_call: TRBV9; cdr3_nt: TGTGCCAGCAGCCGAGAAGGAACAGCAAATCAGCCCCAGCATTTT; cdr3_aa: CASSREGTANQPQHF
j_call: TRBJ2-7; clone_size: .; d_call: .; v_call: TRBV9; cdr3_nt: TGTGCCAGCAGCGTATTAGGATCCTACGAGCAGTACTTC; cdr3_aa: CASSVLGSYEQYF
j_call: TRBJ1-6; clone_size: .; d_call: TRBD1; v_call: TRBV20-1; cdr3_nt: TGCAGTGCTCTCCAGACAGGGCTCCATTCACCCCTCCACTTT; cdr3_aa: CSALQTGLHSPLHF
j_call: TRBJ1-5; clone_size: .; d_call: .; v_call: TRBV7-9; cdr3_nt: TGTGCCAGCAGCTTAACGGACAGCTTCCAGCCCCAGCATTTT; cdr3_aa: CASSLTDSFQPQHF
j_call: TRBJ2-1; clone_size: many; d_call: TRBD1; v_call: TRBV9; cdr3_nt: TGTGCCAGCAGCGTAGGGGTGACAGGGCTCAGGAATGAGCAGTTCTTC; cdr3_aa: CASSVGVTGLRNEQFF
j_call: TRBJ2-7; clone_size: few; d_call: TRBD1; v_call: TRBV20-1; cdr3_nt: TGCAGTGCTAGTGGGAAGGGGGCCCCCGGCTACGAGCAGTACTTC; cdr3_aa: CSASGKGAPGYEQYF
j_call: TRBJ2-2; clone_size: many; d_call: .; v_call: TRBV5-1; cdr3_nt: TGCGCCAGCAGCTCCCGGGCTCTCAGGCACGGGGAGCTGTTTTTT; cdr3_aa: CASSSRALRHGELFF
j_call: TRBJ2-5; clone_size: medium-sized; d_call: .; v_call: TRBV20-1; cdr3_nt: TGCAGTGCTAGACCAGGGACCATCCAAGAGACCCAGTACTTC; cdr3_aa: CSARPGTIQETQYF
j_call: TRBJ2-6; clone_size: many; d_call: .; v_call: TRBV5-1; cdr3_nt: TGCGCCAGCAACCCTACAGGTTTCTCTGGGGCCAACGTCCTGACTTTC; cdr3_aa: CASNPTGFSGANVLTF
j_call: TRBJ2-1; clone_size: many; d_call: TRBD2; v_call: TRBV7-9; cdr3_nt: TGTGCCTGGGTCGGGACTAGCGGGGGAGACTACAATGAGCAGTTCTTC; cdr3_aa: CAWVGTSGGDYNEQFF
j_call: TRBJ2-3; clone_size: many; d_call: .; v_call: TRBV6-2/TRBV6-3; cdr3_nt: TGTGCCAGCAGTTACTCGGGGTTAAGAGATACGCAGTATTTT; cdr3_aa: CASSYSGLRDTQYF
j_call: TRBJ1-4; clone_size: many; d_call: .; v_call: TRBV5-8; cdr3_nt: TGTGCCAGCCTCCTTGGACGGATCAATGAAAAACTGTTTTTT; cdr3_aa: CASLLGRINEKLFF
j_call: TRBJ2-7; clone_size: .; d_call: TRBD1; v_call: TRBV20-1; cdr3_nt: TGCAGTGCTAGATTCAGGGGGCCCTACGAGCAGTACTTC; cdr3_aa: CSARFRGPYEQYF
j_call: TRBJ2-5; clone_size: many; d_call: .; v_call: TRBV21-1; cdr3_nt: TGTGCCAGCAGCAAAGACGGCGAGACCCAGTACTTC; cdr3_aa: CASSKDGETQYF
j_call: TRBJ2-3; clone_size: few; d_call: .; v_call: TRBV18; cdr3_nt: TGTGCCAGCTCACCAGGGGTTGGAGTAACAGATACGCAGTATTTT; cdr3_aa: CASSPGVGVTDTQYF
j_call: TRBJ1-1; clone_size: many; d_call: .; v_call: TRBV6-2/TRBV6-3; cdr3_nt: TGTGCCAGCGGGACCGGGATCTACACTGAAGCTTTCTTT; cdr3_aa: CASGTGIYTEAFF
j_call: TRBJ2-3; clone_size: many; d_call: .; v_call: TRBV2; cdr3_nt: TGTGCCAGCAAGGAGGTGACGGGCACAGATACGCAGTATTTT; cdr3_aa: CASKEVTGTDTQYF
j_call: TRBJ1-6; clone_size: many; d_call: .; v_call: TRBV4-3; cdr3_nt: TGCGCCAGCAGCCAAGATCCGACGACCCGGAACCAGAATTCACCCCTCCACTTT; cdr3_aa: CASSQDPTTRNQNSPLHF
j_call: TRBJ2-7; clone_size: .; d_call: TRBD2; v_call: TRBV7-9; cdr3_nt: TGTGCCAGCATCTCCGGGACTAGCGGGTTTCACGAGCAGTACTTC; cdr3_aa: CASISGTSGFHEQYF
j_call: TRBJ2-5; clone_size: .; d_call: .; v_call: TRBV5-1; cdr3_nt: TGCGCCAGCAGCTTGACATTACAAGAGACCCAGTACTTC; cdr3_aa: CASSLTLQETQYF
j_call: TRBJ1-1; clone_size: many; d_call: .; v_call: TRBV29-1; cdr3_nt: TGCAGCGTTGCAACCCCCGGAGCTGAAGCTTTCTTT; cdr3_aa: CSVATPGAEAFF
j_call: TRBJ1-1; clone_size: .; d_call: .; v_call: TRBV16; cdr3_nt: TGTGCCAGCAGTTACAAAGGCCCCAGACAAGCTTTCTTT; cdr3_aa: CASSYKGPRQAFF
j_call: TRBJ2-7; clone_size: few; d_call: TRBD2; v_call: TRBV10-3; cdr3_nt: TGTGCCATCAGTGGGGGCTCAAGTAGCGGGGTTACATACGAGCAGTACTTC; cdr3_aa: CAISGGSSSGVTYEQYF
j_call: TRBJ1-1; clone_size: .; d_call: .; v_call: TRBV18; cdr3_nt: TGTGCCAGCTCACCACCGACGAACACTGAAGCTTTCTTT; cdr3_aa: CASSPPTNTEAFF
j_call: TRBJ2-2; clone_size: few; d_call: TRBD2; v_call: TRBV18; cdr3_nt: TGTGCCAGCTCACCTGGGACTAGCGCCAGCACCGGGGAGCTGTTTTTT; cdr3_aa: CASSPGTSASTGELFF
j_call: TRBJ1-1; clone_size: many; d_call: TRBD1; v_call: TRBV3-1; cdr3_nt: TGTGCCAGCTCTGGACAGGGGGCAACTGAAGCTTTCTTT; cdr3_aa: CASSGQGATEAFF
j_call: TRBJ2-3; clone_size: few; d_call: .; v_call: TRBV19; cdr3_nt: TGTGCCAGTAGTATAATTGCGAGCACAGATACGCAGTATTTT; cdr3_aa: CASSIIASTDTQYF
j_call: TRBJ1-3; clone_size: .; d_call: .; v_call: TRBV4-2; cdr3_nt: TGTGCCAGCAGCCAACCGCAGGGATACTCTGGAAACACCATATATTTT; cdr3_aa: CASSQPQGYSGNTIYF
j_call: TRBJ2-5; clone_size: .; d_call: TRBD2; v_call: TRBV20-1; cdr3_nt: TGCAGTGCTCTAGCGGGAGGTTCCTGGGGGGAGACCCAGTACTTC; cdr3_aa: CSALAGGSWGETQYF
j_call: TRBJ2-7; clone_size: .; d_call: TRBD1; v_call: TRBV28; cdr3_nt: TGTGCCAGCAGCACCACCGGGACAGGGGGCAACTACGAGCAGTACTTC; cdr3_aa: CASSTTGTGGNYEQYF
j_call: TRBJ2-2; clone_size: many; d_call: .; v_call: TRBV7-2; cdr3_nt: TGTGCCAGCAGCTTAATAAACACCGGGGAGCTGTTTTTT; cdr3_aa: CASSLINTGELFF
j_call: TRBJ1-4; clone_size: many; d_call: .; v_call: TRBV6-5; cdr3_nt: TGTGCCAGCAGTTACTCGACACGAATAAAACTGTTTTTT; cdr3_aa: CASSYSTRIKLFF
j_call: TRBJ2-7; clone_size: many; d_call: .; v_call: TRBV6-1; cdr3_nt: TGTGCCAGCAGTGAAATTGGTATAACTGCCTACGAGCAGTACTTC; cdr3_aa: CASSEIGITAYEQYF